The rows below give T cell receptor beta chains drawn from one sample of a study of beta chain features in type 1 diabetes. The method was immunoSEQ multiplex PCR; TCRdb's version includes in-frame clones alone and lacks a portion of them. The repertoire consists of 400,000 or so clones, with roughly 12% occurring once and the leading ten covering 0.0095% to 0.011%. Material for sequencing was naive CD4+ T cells from blood. The receptor source for this set is a woman between 18 and 29 years old with type 1 diabetes. CDR3s include the opening cysteine and the closing phenylalanine or tryptophan. D genes are given only for firm matches. Clone size is not always given. Where it is, it says once, few, many or a class for expanded clones.

length: 13
V: TRBV7-2
D: -
size: few
J: TRBJ1-2
CDR3: CASTLLERKFYTF
DNA: TGTGCCAGCACCCTCCTCGAGAGGAAATTCTACACCTTC

length: 12
V: TRBV5-8
D: -
size: -
J: TRBJ1-2
CDR3: CASSWQGRGYTF
DNA: TGTGCCAGCAGCTGGCAGGGTCGTGGCTACACCTTC

length: 15
V: TRBV6-1
D: -
size: -
J: TRBJ2-3
CDR3: CASRYGQQRADTQYF
DNA: TGTGCCAGCAGATACGGACAGCAGCGAGCAGATACGCAGTATTTT

length: 13
V: TRBV18
D: -
size: -
J: TRBJ2-7
CDR3: CASSPPNPGEQYF
DNA: TGTGCCAGCTCACCACCAAACCCGGGGGAGCAGTACTTC

length: 13
V: TRBV2
D: -
size: -
J: TRBJ1-5
CDR3: CASRPGGNQPQHF
DNA: TGTGCCAGCAGGCCCGGCGGGAATCAGCCCCAGCATTTT

length: 18
V: TRBV7-8
D: -
size: -
J: TRBJ2-7
CDR3: CASSLAKAGEGETYEQYF
DNA: TGTGCCAGCAGCTTAGCCAAGGCGGGAGAGGGGGAGACCTACGAGCAGTACTTC

length: 14
V: TRBV18
D: TRBD2
size: -
J: TRBJ2-3
CDR3: CASSGAGGRDTQYF
DNA: TGTGCCAGCTCTGGAGCGGGAGGAAGGGATACGCAGTATTTT

length: 17
V: TRBV29-1
D: TRBD2
size: few
J: TRBJ2-1
CDR3: CSVVAGTRTSSYNEQFF
DNA: TGCAGCGTTGTAGCGGGGACACGTACGAGCTCCTACAATGAGCAGTTCTTC

length: 13
V: TRBV28
D: -
size: -
J: TRBJ1-2
CDR3: CAGRDRTHYGYTF
DNA: TGTGCCGGGAGAGACAGGACCCACTATGGCTACACCTTC

length: 15
V: TRBV27
D: -
size: -
J: TRBJ1-2
CDR3: CASSPTPGAQNGYTF
DNA: TGTGCCAGCAGTCCTACACCGGGAGCTCAAAATGGCTACACCTTC

length: 14
V: TRBV13
D: -
size: -
J: TRBJ2-7
CDR3: CASSPSSGTYEQYF
DNA: TGTGCCAGCAGCCCATCGAGCGGAACCTACGAGCAGTACTTC

length: 14
V: TRBV27
D: -
size: -
J: TRBJ2-5
CDR3: CASSHGQYEETQYF
DNA: TGTGCCAGCAGCCACGGACAGTATGAAGAGACCCAGTACTTC

length: 16
V: TRBV4-3
D: -
size: few
J: TRBJ2-2
CDR3: CASSQGGGGHAGELFF
DNA: TGCGCCAGCAGCCAAGGAGGCGGGGGCCATGCCGGGGAGCTGTTTTTT

length: 14
V: TRBV29-1
D: TRBD1
size: -
J: TRBJ2-5
CDR3: CSVSRGTGQETQYF
DNA: TGCAGCGTTTCCCGCGGGACAGGACAAGAGACCCAGTACTTC

length: 16
V: TRBV5-1
D: TRBD2
size: -
J: TRBJ2-5
CDR3: CASSSLSGGAKETQYF
DNA: TGCGCCAGCAGCTCCCTTAGCGGGGGGGCCAAAGAGACCCAGTACTTC

length: 16
V: TRBV11-2
D: -
size: -
J: TRBJ2-2
CDR3: CASSSHSGFKSGELFF
DNA: TGTGCCAGCAGCTCCCACAGTGGGTTTAAGTCCGGGGAGCTGTTTTTT

length: 13
V: TRBV29-1
D: TRBD1
size: few
J: TRBJ2-7
CDR3: CSVEGGQGSEQYF
DNA: TGCAGCGTTGAGGGCGGACAGGGCTCCGAGCAGTACTTC